The 2 T cell receptor beta chains listed next were all sequenced from one sample in a study of blood T cell dynamics during melanoma immunotherapy. Here immunoSEQ multiplex PCR was the method, and the copy in TCRdb shows in-frame clones only, minus some. The repertoire holds over 150 clones, with 85% to 95% as singletons. This sample's time point: week 3, after first cycle of checkpoint inhibitor. The sample here was naive CD8+ T cells from blood, taken from a patient treated with checkpoint blockade. The receptor source for this set is a human donor with melanoma.

Remarks on this clone: In the same sample, other DNA sequences code for this CDR3. The V gene is TRBV7-2, the J gene TRBJ2-7; D tentatively reads TRBD1 or TRBD2 (5 bases each). This CDR3 region has 16 residues. V lost 4 bases and J lost 0, with 16 bases in between. Germline V gene data show CDR1 as SGHTA and CDR2 as FQGNSA. The CDR3 loop reads CASSWGGTGRSYEQYF. CDR3 bases: TGTGCCAGCAGCTGGGGCGGTACGGGGCGCTCCTACGAGCAGTACTTC.

Here the CDR3 reads CASSYGTQTGETQYF. As DNA, the CDR3 is TGTGCCAGCAGCTACGGGACCCAGACAGGGGAGACCCAGTACTTC. The chain recombines TRBV7-9 with TRBJ2-5, with TRBD1 identical over 7 bases. J was trimmed by 5 bases and V by 4 bases; bases with no gene match: 10. This CDR3 comprises 15 residues. Germline CDR1 is SEHNR and CDR2 is FQNEAQ (reference sequence).